The entry below describes one TCR beta chain. Trimming left V 0 bases short and J 2 bases short, with 9 bases between. Germline values: CDR1 SGHAT, CDR2 FQNNGV. The CDR3 consists of 15 residues. Libraries were prepared by immunoSEQ multiplex PCR; TCRdb keeps only in-frame clonotypes and omits some of them. This repertoire shows 120,000 to 150,000 clones, roughly 87% found once; its top ten account for 3.5% to 4.5%. This sample is drawn from a study of blood T cell repertoires in COVID-19. Study overall: PBMCs, B-cell-depleted T cells, or T cells were the source of the cDNA or gDNA that made up the material.

Those who participated ranged in age from roughly 18 to 90 years and resided in about two dozen US areas. Exposed volunteers were people who met a COVID-19 case within 2 weeks before study entry. This sequence joins TRBV11-2 and TRBJ2-3; a weak D match, TRBD2 (6 bases). The sequenced material came from PBMCs or T cells enriched from blood (not recorded which). This clonotype originated in a woman aged 40-49 years who had been exposed to COVID-19. The CDR3 reads CASSLEDYFTDTQYF. The CDR3 bases are TGTGCCAGCAGCTTAGAGGACTATTTCACAGATACGCAGTATTTT. Variable domain in full (rest from reference TRBV11-2 and TRBJ2-3): EAGVAQSPRYKIIEKRQSVAFWCNPISGHATLYWYQQILGQGPKLLIQFQNNGVVDDSQLPKDRFSAERLKGVDSTLKIQPAKLEDSAVYLCASSLEDYFTDTQYFGPGTRLTVL.